This TCR beta chain came from a study of post-analysis software for immune sequencing data. About this clonotype itself: The antigen is unknown.

Included in the TCR beta cDNA libraries were unique molecular identifiers. In TCRdb, the PCR reads were re-called with MiXCR into one record per CDR3 protein. The table has roughly 870,000 distinct CDR3 sequences, about 57% seen once; the top ten hold approximately 4.2%. V lost 9 bases, J lost 2 bases, and 13 bases lay in between. Germline V gives CDR1 SNHLY, CDR2 FYNNEI. The CDR3 is 13 amino acids. Study conclusions and caveats: Comparison of patients with controls showed five or six TRBV segments more frequent in patients, TRBV5-6, TRBV5-1 and TRBV20-1 among them.

Sequencing was done on a sample of blood. This TCR was sampled from a girl aged 10-17 years with multiple sclerosis. The J gene is TRBJ1-2, the V gene TRBV2; the D gene is possibly TRBD1 (5 bases). The CDR3 region is CARRLSGNYGYTF. In DNA form, the CDR3 reads TGTGCCAGACGCCTATCAGGGAACTATGGCTACACCTTC.